Following are 9 T cell receptor beta chains from one sample sequenced in a study of T-cell reconstitution after alpha-beta-depleted transplantation in children. The library targeted TCRbeta and was prepared with unique molecular identifiers. Via MiXCR, TCRdb re-called the PCR reads, giving one row per CDR3 protein. The table shows 600,000 to 700,000 distinct CDR3 sequences, with over 15% occurring only once. The source material was PBMCs from the stem cell graft donor, sampled from the stem cell graft. The receptors were gathered from a human donor who donated a stem cell graft to a child with acute myeloid leukemia.

The V call is TRBV11-3, the J call TRBJ1-2; TRBD1 aligns across 8 bases. The CDR3 runs 15 residues. V dropped 5 bases and J dropped 3; count of bases not matched to a gene: 8. CDR1 and CDR2 from the germline V gene are SGHNT and YENEEA. CDR3 protein: CASSPPVGQDYGYTF. Here the CDR3 DNA reads TGTGCCAGCAGCCCTCCCGTGGGACAGGACTATGGCTACACCTTC.

This clonotype was counted only a few times. The CDR3 here is CASSRPAIETQYF. CDR3 DNA sequence: TGTGCCAGCAGCAGACCCGCGATAGAGACCCAGTACTTC. This chain joins TRBV12-3 or TRBV12-4 and TRBJ2-5; no definite D call. The CDR3 runs to 13 residues. The ends were cut back, 6 bases at V and 4 bases at J, with 12 bases in the middle.

The table lists this clonotype with many counts. The chain uses TRBV20-1 and TRBJ2-3, with D possibly TRBD2 on 5 matching bases. CDR1 is DFQATT, CDR2 SNEGSKA, per germline (reference sequence). Between the trimmed V and J ends, which lost 1 base and 5 bases, there was a span of 10 bases. The CDR3 is 13 amino acids. The CDR3 bases are TGCAGTGCTAGAGTAAGGGCGGGAGATACGCAGTATTTT. Its translation: CSARVRAGDTQYF.

This clonotype was seen ten or more times. The gene calls are TRBV29-1 and TRBJ2-1; the D gene is possibly TRBD2 (5 bases). With 7 bases removed from V and 5 bases from J, the gap between germline ends came to 9 bases. Germline V gives CDR1 SQVTM, CDR2 ANQGSEA. This CDR3 has 11 amino acids. The CDR3 region has the DNA TGCAGCGCCGAGGGCAACAATGAGCAGTTCTTC. This translates into CSAEGNNEQFF.

V usage is TRBV24-1 and J usage is TRBJ2-2; no reliable D call. Deletions cut 0 bases from V and 0 bases from J, with 7 bases between. Germline lookup yields CDR1 KGHDR and CDR2 SFDVKD. The CDR3 sequence is 16 residues long. The CDR3 DNA reads as TGTGCCACCAGTGATTTGAAAGGCTCGAACACCGGGGAGCTGTTTTTT. It is translated as CATSDLKGSNTGELFF.

This sequence joins TRBV3-1 and TRBJ1-5; D remains unclear. The CDR3 contains 13 residues. CDR1 is LGHDT and CDR2 is YNNKEL in the germline V gene (reference sequence). The germline V and J ends were trimmed by 4 bases and 5 bases, with 9 bases remaining between them. The CDR3 nucleotides read TGTGCCAGCAGCCCGGGCCTGGATCAGCCCCAGCATTTT. This codes for CASSPGLDQPQHF.

This clonotype was counted many times. The rearrangement links TRBV9 to TRBJ2-3; D is ambiguous. The CDR3 covers 14 residues. Trimming removed 2 bases from V and 2 bases from J, with 9 bases in between. CDR1 is SGDLS, CDR2 YYNGEE, per germline. The CDR3 DNA reads as TGTGCCAGCAGCGTGTCAGGCCTCACAGATACGCAGTATTTT. Encoded protein: CASSVSGLTDTQYF.

The V call is TRBV20-1, the J call TRBJ1-5, with D possibly TRBD1 on 6 matching bases. Trimming took 1 base from V and 1 from J, leaving 8 bases between them. Germline V lookup: CDR1 DFQATT, CDR2 SNEGSKA (reference sequence). The CDR3 has 14 amino acids. In DNA, the CDR3 is TGCAGTGCTAGAGTCAGGGGAAGCAATCAGCCCCAGCATTTT. Translated: CSARVRGSNQPQHF.

This clonotype was observed at least ten times. The chain carries TRBV20-1 and TRBJ2-3, with D maybe TRBD2 (7 bases). Germline-derived CDR1 and CDR2 are DFQATT and SNEGSKA (reference sequence). The CDR3 loop spans 15 amino acids. V was shortened by 5 bases and J by 0 bases, with 15 bases between the two germline ends. CDR3 region: CSAHSGGYSTDTQYF. The CDR3 DNA is TGCAGTGCTCATTCGGGGGGCTATAGCACAGATACGCAGTATTTT.